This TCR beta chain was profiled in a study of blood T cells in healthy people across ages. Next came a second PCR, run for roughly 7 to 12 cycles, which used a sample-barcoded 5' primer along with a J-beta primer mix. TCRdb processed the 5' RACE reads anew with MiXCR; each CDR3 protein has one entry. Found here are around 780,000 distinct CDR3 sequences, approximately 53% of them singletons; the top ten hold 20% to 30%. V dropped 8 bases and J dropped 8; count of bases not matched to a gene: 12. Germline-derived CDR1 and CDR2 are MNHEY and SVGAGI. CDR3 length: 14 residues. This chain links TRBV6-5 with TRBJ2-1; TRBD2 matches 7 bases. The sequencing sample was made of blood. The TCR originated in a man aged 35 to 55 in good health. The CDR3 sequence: CASGLGGGRYEQFF. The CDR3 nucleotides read TGTGCCAGCGGCCTTGGGGGGGGAAGATATGAGCAGTTCTTC.